The rows below give T cell receptor beta chains drawn from one sample of a study of CXCR3-negative and CXCR3-positive naive CD8 T cells. TCRdb re-called the 5' RACE reads; one entry per CDR3 protein, DNA not given. The sample table includes 100,000 to 150,000 distinct CDR3 sequences. Sequencing input: naive CXCR3- CD8+ T cells from blood. Receptors were obtained from a human donor in good health. Some clones in this sample may be carry-over from other donors' samples. CDR3s include the opening cysteine and the closing phenylalanine or tryptophan.

J: TRBJ2-3; V: TRBV7-8; CDR3: CASSRRQGPTDTQYF
J: TRBJ2-7; V: TRBV29-1; CDR3: CSVDPSGLGEQYF
J: TRBJ1-1; V: TRBV29-1; CDR3: CSVEDWQVEGGTEAFF
J: TRBJ1-1; V: TRBV3-1; CDR3: CASSPPGGGKDTEAFF
J: TRBJ1-1; V: TRBV7-9; CDR3: CASSLLPPDTYEAFF
J: TRBJ2-7; V: TRBV29-1; CDR3: CSVEEGDGMRQYF
J: TRBJ1-5; V: TRBV7-2; CDR3: CARSLRQSNQPQHF
J: TRBJ2-7; V: TRBV5-4; CDR3: CASSWAPGARAYEQYF
J: TRBJ2-2; V: TRBV15; CDR3: CAIAGVAGELFF
J: TRBJ2-7; V: TRBV7-2; CDR3: CASSLWSGMTYEQYF
J: TRBJ2-2; V: TRBV11-3; CDR3: CASEDSLGAGELFF
J: TRBJ1-2; V: TRBV28; CDR3: CASSLYWSSRGSDGYTF
J: TRBJ2-1; V: TRBV6-6; CDR3: CASSYPDTRLGVLGDEQFF
J: TRBJ2-2; V: TRBV7-9; CDR3: CAIPSGRNGINTGELFF
J: TRBJ2-5; V: TRBV29-1; CDR3: CSAITLGTQYF
J: TRBJ2-7; V: TRBV21-1; CDR3: CASSNVGGGYEQYF
J: TRBJ2-7; V: TRBV12-3/TRBV12-4; CDR3: CASSQGDLGVYEQYF